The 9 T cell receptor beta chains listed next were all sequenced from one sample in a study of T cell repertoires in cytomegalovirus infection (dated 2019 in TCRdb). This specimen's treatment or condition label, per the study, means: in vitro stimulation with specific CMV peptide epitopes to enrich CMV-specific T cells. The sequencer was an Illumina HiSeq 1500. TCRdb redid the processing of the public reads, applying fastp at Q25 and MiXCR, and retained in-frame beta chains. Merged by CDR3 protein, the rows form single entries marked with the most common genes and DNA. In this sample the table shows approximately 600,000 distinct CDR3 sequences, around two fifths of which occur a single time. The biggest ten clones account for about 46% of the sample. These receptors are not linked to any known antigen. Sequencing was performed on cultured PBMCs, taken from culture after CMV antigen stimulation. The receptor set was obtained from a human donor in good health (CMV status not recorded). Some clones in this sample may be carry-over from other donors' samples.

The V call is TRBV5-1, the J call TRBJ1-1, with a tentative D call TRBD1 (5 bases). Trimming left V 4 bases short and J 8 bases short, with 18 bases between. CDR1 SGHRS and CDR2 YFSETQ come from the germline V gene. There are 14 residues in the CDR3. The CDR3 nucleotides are TGCGCCAGCAGCATCGGGACGACAATCTCCGAAGCTTTCTTT. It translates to CASSIGTTISEAFF.

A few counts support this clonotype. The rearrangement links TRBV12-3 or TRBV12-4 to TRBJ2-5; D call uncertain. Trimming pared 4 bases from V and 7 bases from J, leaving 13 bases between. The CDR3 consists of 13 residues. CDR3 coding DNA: TGTGCCAGCAGTTCCCGGACGGGTGGGACCCAGTACTTC. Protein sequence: CASSSRTGGTQYF.

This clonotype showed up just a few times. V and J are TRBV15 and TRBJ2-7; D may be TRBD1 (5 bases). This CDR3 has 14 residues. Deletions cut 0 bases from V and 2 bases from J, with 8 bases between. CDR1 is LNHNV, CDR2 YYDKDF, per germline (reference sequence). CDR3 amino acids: CATSRDQGPYEQYF. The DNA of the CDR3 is TGTGCCACCAGCAGAGATCAGGGTCCCTACGAGCAGTACTTC.

The CDR3: CASAVRFGKNIQYF. The DNA for the CDR3 is TGTGCCAGCGCCGTTCGGTTCGGGAAAAACATTCAGTACTTC. The chain links TRBV7-2 to TRBJ2-4; unclear D gene. Trimming took 8 bases from V and 4 from J, leaving 15 bases between them. The CDR3 spans 14 residues. Germline CDR1 is SGHTA and CDR2 is FQGNSA.

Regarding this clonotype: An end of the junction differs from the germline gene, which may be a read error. The CDR3 is CASSEMDNPAKNIRYF. The CDR3 DNA follows: TGTGCCAGCAGTGAGATGGACAACCCAGCCAAAAACATTCGGTACTTC. The chain joins TRBV6-1 to TRBJ2-4, with D perhaps matching TRBD1 (5 bases). The CDR3 length is 16 residues. The germline CDR1 and CDR2 sequences are MNHNS and SASEGT.

CDR3 sequence: CASSLVATGSSYNEQFF. DNA of the CDR3: TGTGCCAGCAGCTTAGTGGCTACCGGAAGCTCCTACAATGAGCAGTTCTTC. The chain links TRBV7-8 to TRBJ2-1, with unresolved D. CDR3 length: 17 amino acids. V lost 1 base to trimming and J lost 0 bases, with 13 bases between them. CDR1 is SGHVS, CDR2 FQNEAQ, per germline.

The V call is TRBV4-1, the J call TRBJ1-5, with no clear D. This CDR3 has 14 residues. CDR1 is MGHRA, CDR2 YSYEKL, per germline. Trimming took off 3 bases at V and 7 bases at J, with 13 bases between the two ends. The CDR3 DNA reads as TGCGCCAGCAGCCAGTATATCCTTGAACAGCCCCAGCATTTT. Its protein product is CASSQYILEQPQHF.

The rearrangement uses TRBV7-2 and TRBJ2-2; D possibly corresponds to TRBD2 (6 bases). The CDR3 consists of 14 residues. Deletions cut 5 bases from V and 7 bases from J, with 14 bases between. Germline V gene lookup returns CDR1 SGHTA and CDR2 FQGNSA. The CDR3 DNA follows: TGTGCCAGCAGCCCTCCGGGGGTCGGCGGGGAGCTGTTTTTT. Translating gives CASSPPGVGGELFF.

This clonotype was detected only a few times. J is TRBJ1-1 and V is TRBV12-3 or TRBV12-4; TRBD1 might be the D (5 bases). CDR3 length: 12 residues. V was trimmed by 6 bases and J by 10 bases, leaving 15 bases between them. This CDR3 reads CASSLRGPRAFF. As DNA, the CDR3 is TGTGCCAGCAGCCTCCGGGGCCCAAGAGCTTTCTTT.